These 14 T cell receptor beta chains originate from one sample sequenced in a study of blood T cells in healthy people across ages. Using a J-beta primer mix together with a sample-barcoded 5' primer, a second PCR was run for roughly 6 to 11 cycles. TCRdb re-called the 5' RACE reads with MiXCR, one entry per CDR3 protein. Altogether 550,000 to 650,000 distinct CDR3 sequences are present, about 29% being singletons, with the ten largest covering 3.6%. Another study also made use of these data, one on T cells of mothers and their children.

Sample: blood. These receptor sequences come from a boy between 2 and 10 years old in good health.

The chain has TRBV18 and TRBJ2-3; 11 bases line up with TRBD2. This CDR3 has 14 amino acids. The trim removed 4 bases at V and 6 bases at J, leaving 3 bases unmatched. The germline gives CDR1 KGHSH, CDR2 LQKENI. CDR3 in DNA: TGTGCCAGCTCACAACTAGCGGGGGTTGATACGCAGTATTTT. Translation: CASSQLAGVDTQYF.

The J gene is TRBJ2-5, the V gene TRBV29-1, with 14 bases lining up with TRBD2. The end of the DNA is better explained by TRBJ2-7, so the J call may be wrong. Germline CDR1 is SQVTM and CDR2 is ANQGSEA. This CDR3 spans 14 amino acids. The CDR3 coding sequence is TGCAGCGTTGAGGGACTAGCGGGAGTCTACGAGCAGTACTTC. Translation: CSVEGLAGVYEQYF.

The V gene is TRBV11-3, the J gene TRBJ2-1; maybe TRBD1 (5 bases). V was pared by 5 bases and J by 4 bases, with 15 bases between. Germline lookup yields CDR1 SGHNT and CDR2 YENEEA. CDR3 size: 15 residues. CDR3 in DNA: TGTGCCAGCAGCGTGGGGCGCGCTCGTTACAATGAGCAGTTCTTC. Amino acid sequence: CASSVGRARYNEQFF.

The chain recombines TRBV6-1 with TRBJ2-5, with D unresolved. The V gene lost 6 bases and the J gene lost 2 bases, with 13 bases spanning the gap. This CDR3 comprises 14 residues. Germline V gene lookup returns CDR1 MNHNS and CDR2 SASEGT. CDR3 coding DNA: TGTGCCAGCAGCACATCACCTATACAAGAGACCCAGTACTTC. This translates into CASSTSPIQETQYF.

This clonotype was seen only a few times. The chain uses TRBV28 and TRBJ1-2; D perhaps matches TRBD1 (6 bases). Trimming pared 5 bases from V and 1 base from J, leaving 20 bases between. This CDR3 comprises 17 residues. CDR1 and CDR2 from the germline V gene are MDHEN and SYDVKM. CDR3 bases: TGTGCCAGCAGTCCAAATATTCCGGGACACATTAACTATGGCTACACCTTC. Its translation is CASSPNIPGHINYGYTF.

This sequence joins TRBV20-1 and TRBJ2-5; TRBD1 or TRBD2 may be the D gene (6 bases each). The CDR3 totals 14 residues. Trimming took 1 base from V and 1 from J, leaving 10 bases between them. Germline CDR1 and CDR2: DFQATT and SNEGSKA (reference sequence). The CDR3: CSARAGAAQETQYF. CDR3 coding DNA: TGCAGTGCTAGAGCGGGGGCCGCCCAAGAGACCCAGTACTTC.

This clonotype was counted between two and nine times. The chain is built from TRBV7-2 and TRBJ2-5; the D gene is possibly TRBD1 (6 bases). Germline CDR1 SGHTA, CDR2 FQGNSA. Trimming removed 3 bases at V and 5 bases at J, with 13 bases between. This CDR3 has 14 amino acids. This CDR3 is CASSLSRGWETQYF. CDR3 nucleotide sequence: TGTGCCAGCAGCTTGTCCAGGGGCTGGGAGACCCAGTACTTC.

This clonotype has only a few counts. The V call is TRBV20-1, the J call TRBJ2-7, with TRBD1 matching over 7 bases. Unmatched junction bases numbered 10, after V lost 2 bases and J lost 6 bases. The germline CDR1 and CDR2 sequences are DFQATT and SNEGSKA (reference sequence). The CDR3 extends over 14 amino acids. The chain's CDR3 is CSARTGTDSSEQYF. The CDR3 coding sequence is TGCAGTGCTAGAACCGGGACAGACTCCAGCGAGCAGTACTTC.

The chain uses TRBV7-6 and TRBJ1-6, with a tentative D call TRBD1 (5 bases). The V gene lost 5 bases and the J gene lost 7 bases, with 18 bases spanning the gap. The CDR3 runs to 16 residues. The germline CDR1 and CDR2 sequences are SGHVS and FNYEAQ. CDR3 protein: CASSPGPGEGNSPLHF. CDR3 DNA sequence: TGTGCCAGCAGCCCGGGCCCGGGGGAGGGAAATTCACCCCTCCACTTT.

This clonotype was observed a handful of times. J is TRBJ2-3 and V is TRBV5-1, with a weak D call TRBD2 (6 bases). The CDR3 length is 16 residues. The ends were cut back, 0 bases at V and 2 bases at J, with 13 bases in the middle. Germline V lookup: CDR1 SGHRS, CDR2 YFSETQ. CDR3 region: CASSLVGTPNTDTQYF. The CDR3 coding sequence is TGCGCCAGCAGCTTGGTTGGGACTCCTAACACAGATACGCAGTATTTT.

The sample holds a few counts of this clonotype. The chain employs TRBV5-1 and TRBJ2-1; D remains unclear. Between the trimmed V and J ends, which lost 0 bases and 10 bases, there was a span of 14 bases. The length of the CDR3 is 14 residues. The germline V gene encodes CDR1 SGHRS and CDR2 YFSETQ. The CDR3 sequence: CASSLASRPTEQFF. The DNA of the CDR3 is TGCGCCAGCAGCTTGGCTAGTCGGCCGACCGAGCAGTTCTTC.

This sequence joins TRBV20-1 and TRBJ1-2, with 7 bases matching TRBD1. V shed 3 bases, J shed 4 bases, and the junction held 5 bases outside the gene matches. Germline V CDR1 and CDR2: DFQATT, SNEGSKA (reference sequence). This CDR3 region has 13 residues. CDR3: CSARDTGAYGYTF. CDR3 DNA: TGCAGTGCTAGGGACACAGGGGCCTATGGCTACACCTTC.

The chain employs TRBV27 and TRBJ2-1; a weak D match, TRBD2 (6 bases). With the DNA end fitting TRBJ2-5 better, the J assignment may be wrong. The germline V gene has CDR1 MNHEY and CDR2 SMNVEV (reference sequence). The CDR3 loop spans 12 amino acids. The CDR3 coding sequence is TGTGCCAGCGGCTGGGGGGAAGAGACCCAGTACTTC. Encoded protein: CASGWGEETQYF.

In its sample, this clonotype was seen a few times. This CDR3 reads CASSKTRTSGNYEQYF. Here the CDR3 DNA reads TGTGCCAGCAGCAAAACGCGGACTAGCGGGAACTACGAGCAGTACTTC. The J gene is TRBJ2-7, the V gene TRBV21-1; the DNA was not compared with TRBD2, the D call given in the table. TRBV21-1 is described as a pseudogene. This CDR3 has 16 amino acids.